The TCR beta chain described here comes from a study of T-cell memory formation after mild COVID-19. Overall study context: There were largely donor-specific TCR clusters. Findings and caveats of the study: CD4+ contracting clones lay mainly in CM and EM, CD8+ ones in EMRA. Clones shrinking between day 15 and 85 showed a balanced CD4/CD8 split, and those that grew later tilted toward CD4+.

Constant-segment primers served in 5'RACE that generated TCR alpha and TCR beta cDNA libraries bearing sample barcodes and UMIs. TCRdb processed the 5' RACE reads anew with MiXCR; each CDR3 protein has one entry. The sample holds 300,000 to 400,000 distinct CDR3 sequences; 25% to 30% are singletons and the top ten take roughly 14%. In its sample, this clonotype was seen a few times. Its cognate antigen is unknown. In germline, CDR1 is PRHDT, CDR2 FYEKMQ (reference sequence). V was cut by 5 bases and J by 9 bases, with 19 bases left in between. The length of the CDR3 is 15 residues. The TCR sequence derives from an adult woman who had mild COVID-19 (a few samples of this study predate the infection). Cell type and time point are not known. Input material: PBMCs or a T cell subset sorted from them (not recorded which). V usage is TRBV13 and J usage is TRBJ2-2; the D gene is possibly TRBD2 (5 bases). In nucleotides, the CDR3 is TGTGCCAGCAGCGCCCACCGCACTAGGCTCCGGGAGCTGTTTTTT. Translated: CASSAHRTRLRELFF.